This T cell receptor beta chain appears in the sequencing data of a study of T cell responses to AZD1222 COVID-19 vaccine. Turning to the study itself: Some second doses came at about 4 weeks and others at about 12 weeks; these were pooled.

Sequencing used immunoSEQ multiplex PCR; TCRdb keeps in-frame clones, though not all of them. The sample lists 150,000 to 200,000 clones; about 92% were seen once. The TCR sequence derives from an adult in good health. The sample was peripheral blood, taken on day 0 of AZD1222 vaccination.

CDR3 bases: TGTGCCAGCAGTGTTGGGAACACCGGGGAGCTGTTTTTT. Amino acids: CASSVGNTGELFF. This sequence joins TRBV6-4 and TRBJ2-2; D uncertain. V was clipped by 4 bases and J by 1 base, with 4 bases between them. This CDR3 spans 13 amino acids. Germline V gives CDR1 MRHNA, CDR2 SNTAGT.